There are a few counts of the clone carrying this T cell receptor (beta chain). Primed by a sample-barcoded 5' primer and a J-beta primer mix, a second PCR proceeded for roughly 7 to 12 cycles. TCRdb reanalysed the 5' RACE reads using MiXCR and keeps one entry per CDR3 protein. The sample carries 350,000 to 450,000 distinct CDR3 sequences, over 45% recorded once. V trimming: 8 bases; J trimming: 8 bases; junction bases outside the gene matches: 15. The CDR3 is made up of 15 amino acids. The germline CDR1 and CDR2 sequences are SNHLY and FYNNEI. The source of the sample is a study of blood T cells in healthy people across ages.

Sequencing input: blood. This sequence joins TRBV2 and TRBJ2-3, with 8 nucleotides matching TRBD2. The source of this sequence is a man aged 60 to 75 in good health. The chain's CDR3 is CASVEDGGATGTQYF. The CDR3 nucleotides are TGTGCCAGCGTGGAGGACGGGGGGGCCACCGGTACGCAGTATTTT.